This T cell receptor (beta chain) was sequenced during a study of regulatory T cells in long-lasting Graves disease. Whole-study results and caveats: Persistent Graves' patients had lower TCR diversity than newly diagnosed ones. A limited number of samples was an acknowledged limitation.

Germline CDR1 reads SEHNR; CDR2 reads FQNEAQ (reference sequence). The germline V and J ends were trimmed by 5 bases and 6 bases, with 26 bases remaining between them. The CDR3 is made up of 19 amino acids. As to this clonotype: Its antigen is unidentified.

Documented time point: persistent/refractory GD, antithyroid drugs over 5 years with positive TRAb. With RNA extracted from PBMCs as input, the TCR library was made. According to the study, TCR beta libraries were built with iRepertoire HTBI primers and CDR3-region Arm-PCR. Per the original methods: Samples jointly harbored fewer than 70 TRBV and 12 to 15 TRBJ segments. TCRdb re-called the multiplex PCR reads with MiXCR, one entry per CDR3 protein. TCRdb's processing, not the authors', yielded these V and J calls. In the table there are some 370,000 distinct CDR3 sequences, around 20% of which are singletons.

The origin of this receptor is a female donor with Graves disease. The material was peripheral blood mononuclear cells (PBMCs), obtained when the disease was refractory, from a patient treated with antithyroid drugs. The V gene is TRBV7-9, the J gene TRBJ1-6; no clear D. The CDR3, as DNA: TGTGCCAGCAGCCTGACTGCTAATGACCGGGGTCTAGCTAATTCACCCCTCCACTTT. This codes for CASSLTANDRGLANSPLHF.